This paragraph covers one T cell receptor beta chain sequence. What it binds is unknown. This record comes from a study of T cell repertoires in cytomegalovirus infection. J lost 4 bases, V lost 3 bases, and 8 bases had no gene match. The CDR3 runs 18 residues. Germline V lookup: CDR1 SEHNR, CDR2 FQNEAQ (reference sequence). TCRdb independently ran MiXCR on the reads; one entry per CDR3 protein. The sample has around 100,000 distinct CDR3 sequences, 35% to 50% seen once. The chain is built from TRBV7-9 and TRBJ2-1; TRBD2 matches 14 bases. The TCR originated in a human donor in good health (CMV status not recorded). Some clones in this sample may be carry-over from other donors' samples. Material: CD8+ T cells from cultured PBMCs, obtained from culture after CMV antigen stimulation. This chain's CDR3 is CASSFPPGTSGSYNEQFF. Here the CDR3 DNA reads TGTGCCAGCAGCTTCCCGCCGGGGACTAGCGGGAGTTACAATGAGCAGTTCTTC.